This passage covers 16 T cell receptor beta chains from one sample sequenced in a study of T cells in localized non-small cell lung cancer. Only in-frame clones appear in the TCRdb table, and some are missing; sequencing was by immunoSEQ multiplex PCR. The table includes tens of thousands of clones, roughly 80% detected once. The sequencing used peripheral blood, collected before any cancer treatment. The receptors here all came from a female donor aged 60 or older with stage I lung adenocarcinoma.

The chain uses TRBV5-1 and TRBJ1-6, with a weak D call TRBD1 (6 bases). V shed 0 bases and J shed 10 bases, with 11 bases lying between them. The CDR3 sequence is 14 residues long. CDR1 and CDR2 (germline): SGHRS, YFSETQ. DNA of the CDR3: TGCGCCAGCAGCTTGGCAGGGGATGTGTCACCCCTCCACTTT. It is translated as CASSLAGDVSPLHF.

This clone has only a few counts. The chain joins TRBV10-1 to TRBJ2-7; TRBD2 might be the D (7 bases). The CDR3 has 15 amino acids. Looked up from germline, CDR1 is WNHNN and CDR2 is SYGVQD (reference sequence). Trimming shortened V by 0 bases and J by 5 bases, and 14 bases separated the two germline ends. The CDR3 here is CASSESKGGLDEQYF. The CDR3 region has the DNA TGCGCCAGCAGTGAGTCGAAGGGGGGGCTCGACGAGCAGTACTTC.

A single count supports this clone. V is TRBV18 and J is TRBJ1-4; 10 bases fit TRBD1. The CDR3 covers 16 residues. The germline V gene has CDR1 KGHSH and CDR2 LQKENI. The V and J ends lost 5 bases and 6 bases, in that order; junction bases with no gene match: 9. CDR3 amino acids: CASSSTRTGGYEKLFF. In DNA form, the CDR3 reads TGTGCCAGCTCATCAACTCGGACAGGGGGGTATGAAAAACTGTTTTTT.

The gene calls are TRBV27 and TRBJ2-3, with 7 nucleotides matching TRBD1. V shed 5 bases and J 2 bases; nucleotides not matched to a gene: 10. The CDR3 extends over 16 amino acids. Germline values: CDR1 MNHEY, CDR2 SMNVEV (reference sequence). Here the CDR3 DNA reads TGTGCCAGCAGTCTTAGGGGGCCAAGATACACAGATACGCAGTATTTT. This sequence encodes CASSLRGPRYTDTQYF.

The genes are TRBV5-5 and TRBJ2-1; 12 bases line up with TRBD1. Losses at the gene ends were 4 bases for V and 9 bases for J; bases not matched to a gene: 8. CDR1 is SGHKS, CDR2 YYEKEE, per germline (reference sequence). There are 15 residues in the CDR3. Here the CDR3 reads CASSLGTGGSSEQFF. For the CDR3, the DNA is TGTGCCAGCAGCCTAGGGACAGGGGGCTCCTCTGAGCAGTTCTTC.

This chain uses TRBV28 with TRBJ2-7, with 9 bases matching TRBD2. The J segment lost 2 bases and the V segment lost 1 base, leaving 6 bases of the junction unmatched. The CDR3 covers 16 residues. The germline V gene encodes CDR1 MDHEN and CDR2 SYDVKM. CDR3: CASSLLPSGTPYEQYF. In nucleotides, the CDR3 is TGTGCCAGCAGTTTATTACCTAGCGGGACCCCCTACGAGCAGTACTTC. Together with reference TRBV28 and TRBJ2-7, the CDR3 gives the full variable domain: DVKVTQSSRYLVKRTGEKVFLECVQDMDHENMFWYRQDPGLGLRLIYFSYDVKMKEKGDIPEGYSVSREKKERFSLILESASTNQTSMYLCASSLLPSGTPYEQYFGPGTRLTVT.

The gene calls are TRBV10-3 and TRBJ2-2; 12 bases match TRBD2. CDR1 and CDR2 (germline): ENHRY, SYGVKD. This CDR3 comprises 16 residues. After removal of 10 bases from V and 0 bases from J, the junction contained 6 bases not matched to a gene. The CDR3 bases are TGTGCCACAACTAGCGGGGGGACAACGAACACCGGGGAGCTGTTTTTT. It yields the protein CATTSGGTTNTGELFF.

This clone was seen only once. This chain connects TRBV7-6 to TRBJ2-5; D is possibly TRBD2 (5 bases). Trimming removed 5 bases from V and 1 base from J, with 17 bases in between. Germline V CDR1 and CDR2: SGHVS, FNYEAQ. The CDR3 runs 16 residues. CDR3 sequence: CASSVLALPLQETQYF. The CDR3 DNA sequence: TGTGCCAGCAGCGTTCTAGCCCTCCCACTCCAAGAGACCCAGTACTTC. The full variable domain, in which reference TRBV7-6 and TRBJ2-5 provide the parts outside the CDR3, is GAGVSQSPRYKVTKRGQDVALRCDPISGHVSLYWYRQALGQGPEFLTYFNYEAQQDKSGLPNDRFSAERPEGSISTLTIQRTEQRDSAMYRCASSVLALPLQETQYFGPGTRLLVL.

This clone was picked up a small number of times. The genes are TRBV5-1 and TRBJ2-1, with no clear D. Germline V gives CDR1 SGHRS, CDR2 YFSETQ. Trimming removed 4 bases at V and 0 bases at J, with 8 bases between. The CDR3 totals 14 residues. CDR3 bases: TGCGCCAGCAGCCTGATCAGCTCCTACAATGAGCAGTTCTTC. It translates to CASSLISSYNEQFF.

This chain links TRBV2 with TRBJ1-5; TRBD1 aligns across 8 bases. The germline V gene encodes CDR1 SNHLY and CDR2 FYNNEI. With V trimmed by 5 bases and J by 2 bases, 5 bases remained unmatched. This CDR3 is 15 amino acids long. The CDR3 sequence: CASSQDRVGNQPQHF. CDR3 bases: TGTGCCAGCAGTCAGGACAGGGTTGGCAATCAGCCCCAGCATTTT.

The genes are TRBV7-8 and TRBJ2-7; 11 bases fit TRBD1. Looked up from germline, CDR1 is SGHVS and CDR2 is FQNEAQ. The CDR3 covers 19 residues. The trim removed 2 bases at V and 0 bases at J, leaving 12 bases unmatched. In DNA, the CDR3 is TGTGCCAGCAGCTTAAGCCCGGGGGGACAGGGGGTAGTCTCCTACGAGCAGTACTTC. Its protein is CASSLSPGGQGVVSYEQYF.

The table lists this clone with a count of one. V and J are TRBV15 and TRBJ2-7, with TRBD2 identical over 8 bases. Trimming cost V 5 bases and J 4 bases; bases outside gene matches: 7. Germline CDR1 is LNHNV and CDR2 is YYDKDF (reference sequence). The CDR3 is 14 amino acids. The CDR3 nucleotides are TGTGCCACCAGCGCGGGGAGCGGGGGATACGAGCAGTACTTC. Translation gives CATSAGSGGYEQYF.

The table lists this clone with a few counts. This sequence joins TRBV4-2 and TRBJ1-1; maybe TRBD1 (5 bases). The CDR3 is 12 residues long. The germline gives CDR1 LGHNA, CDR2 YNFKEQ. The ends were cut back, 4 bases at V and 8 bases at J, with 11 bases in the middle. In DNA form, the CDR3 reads TGTGCCAGCAGCCCCGGGACCGCAGAAGCTTTCTTT. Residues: CASSPGTAEAFF.

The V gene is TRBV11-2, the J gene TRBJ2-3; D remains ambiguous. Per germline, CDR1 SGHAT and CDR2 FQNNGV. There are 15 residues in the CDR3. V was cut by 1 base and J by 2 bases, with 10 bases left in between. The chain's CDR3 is CASSLVLGNTDTQYF. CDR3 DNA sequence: TGTGCCAGCAGCTTAGTATTGGGGAACACAGATACGCAGTATTTT. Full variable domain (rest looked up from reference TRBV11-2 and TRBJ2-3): EAGVAQSPRYKIIEKRQSVAFWCNPISGHATLYWYQQILGQGPKLLIQFQNNGVVDDSQLPKDRFSAERLKGVDSTLKIQPAKLEDSAVYLCASSLVLGNTDTQYFGPGTRLTVL.

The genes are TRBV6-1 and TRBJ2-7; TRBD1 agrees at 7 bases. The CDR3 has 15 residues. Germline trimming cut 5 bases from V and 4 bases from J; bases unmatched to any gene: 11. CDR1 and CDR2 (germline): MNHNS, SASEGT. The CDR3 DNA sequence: TGTGCCAGCAGTCATACCGGGACAGTCGTGTACGAGCAGTACTTC. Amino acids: CASSHTGTVVYEQYF.

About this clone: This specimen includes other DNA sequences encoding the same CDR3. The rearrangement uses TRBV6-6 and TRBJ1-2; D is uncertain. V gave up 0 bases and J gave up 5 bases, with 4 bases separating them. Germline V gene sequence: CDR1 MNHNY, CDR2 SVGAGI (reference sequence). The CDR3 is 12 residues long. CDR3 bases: TGTGCCAGCAGTTACTCAGGGTATGGCTACACCTTC. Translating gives CASSYSGYGYTF.